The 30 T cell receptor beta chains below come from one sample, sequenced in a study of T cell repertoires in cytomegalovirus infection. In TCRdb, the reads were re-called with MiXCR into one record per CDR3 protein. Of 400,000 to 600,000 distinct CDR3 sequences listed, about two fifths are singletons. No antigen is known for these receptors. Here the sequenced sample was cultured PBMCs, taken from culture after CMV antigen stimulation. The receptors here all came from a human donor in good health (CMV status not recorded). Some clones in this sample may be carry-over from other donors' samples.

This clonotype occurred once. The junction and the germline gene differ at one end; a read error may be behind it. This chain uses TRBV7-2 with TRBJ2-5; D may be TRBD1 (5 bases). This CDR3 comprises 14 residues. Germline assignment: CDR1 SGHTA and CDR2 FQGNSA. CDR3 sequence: CASSLLGATDSHIF. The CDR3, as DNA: TGTGCCAGCAGCTTATTAGGGGCCACGGATTCCCATATCTTC.

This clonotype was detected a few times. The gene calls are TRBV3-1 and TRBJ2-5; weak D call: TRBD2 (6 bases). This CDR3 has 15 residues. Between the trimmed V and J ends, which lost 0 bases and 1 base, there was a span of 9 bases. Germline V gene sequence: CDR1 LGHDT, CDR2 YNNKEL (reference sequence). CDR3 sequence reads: CASSQESGFQETQYF. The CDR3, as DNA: TGTGCCAGCAGCCAAGAAAGCGGGTTCCAAGAGACCCAGTACTTC.

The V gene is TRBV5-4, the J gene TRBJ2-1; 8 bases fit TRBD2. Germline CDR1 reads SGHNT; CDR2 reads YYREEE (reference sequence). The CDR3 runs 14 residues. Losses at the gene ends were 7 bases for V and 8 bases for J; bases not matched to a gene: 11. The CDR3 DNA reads TGTGCCAGCGGGACCGGGACTAGAGTTGATGAGCAGTTCTTC. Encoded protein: CASGTGTRVDEQFF.

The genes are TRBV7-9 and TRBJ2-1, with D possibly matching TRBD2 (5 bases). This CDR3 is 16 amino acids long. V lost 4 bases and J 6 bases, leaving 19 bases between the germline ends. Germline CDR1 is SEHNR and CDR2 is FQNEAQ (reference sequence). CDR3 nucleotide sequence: TGTGCCAGCAGCTCTGGGCCAGGTCGGGATGGCAATGAGCAGTTCTTC. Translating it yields CASSSGPGRDGNEQFF.

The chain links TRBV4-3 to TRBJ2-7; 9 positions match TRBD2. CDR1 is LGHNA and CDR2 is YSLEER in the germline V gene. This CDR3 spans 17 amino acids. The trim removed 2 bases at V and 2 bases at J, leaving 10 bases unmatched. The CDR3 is CASSQRGPTSGPYEQYF. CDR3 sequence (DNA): TGCGCCAGCAGCCAAAGGGGCCCAACTAGCGGGCCCTACGAGCAGTACTTC.

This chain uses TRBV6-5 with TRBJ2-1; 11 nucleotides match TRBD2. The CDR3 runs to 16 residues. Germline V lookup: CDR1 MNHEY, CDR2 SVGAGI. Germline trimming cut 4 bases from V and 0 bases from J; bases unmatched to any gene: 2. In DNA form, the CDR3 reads TGTGCCAGCAGTTTGACTAGCGGGGCCTCCTACAATGAGCAGTTCTTC. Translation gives CASSLTSGASYNEQFF.

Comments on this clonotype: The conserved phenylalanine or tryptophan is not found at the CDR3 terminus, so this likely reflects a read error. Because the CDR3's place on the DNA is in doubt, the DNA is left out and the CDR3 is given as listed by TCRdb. The CDR3 is CASSGGQERLV. The chain links TRBV6-2 or TRBV6-3 to TRBJ1-1; the table's D call of TRBD1 was not tested on the DNA. The CDR3 is 11 residues long, ends included. CDR1 is MNHEY and CDR2 is SVGEGT in the germline V gene.

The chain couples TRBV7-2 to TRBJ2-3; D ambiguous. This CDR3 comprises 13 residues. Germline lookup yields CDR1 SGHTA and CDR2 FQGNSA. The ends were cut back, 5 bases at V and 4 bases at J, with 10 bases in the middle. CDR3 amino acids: CASSPAYADTQYF. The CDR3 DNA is TGTGCCAGCAGCCCTGCTTACGCAGATACGCAGTATTTT. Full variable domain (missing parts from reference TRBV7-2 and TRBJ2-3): GAGVSQSPSNKVTEKGKDVELRCDPISGHTALYWYRQSLGQGLEFLIYFQGNSAPDKSGLPSDRFSAERTGGSVSTLTIQRTQQEDSAVYLCASSPAYADTQYFGPGTRLTVL.

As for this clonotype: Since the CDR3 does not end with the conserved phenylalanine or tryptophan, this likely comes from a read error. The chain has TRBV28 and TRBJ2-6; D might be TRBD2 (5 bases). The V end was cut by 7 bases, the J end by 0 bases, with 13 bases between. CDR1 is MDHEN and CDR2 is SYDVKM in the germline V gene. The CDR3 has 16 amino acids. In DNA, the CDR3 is TGTGCCAGCACCTCCGATGGGAGCTCTGGGGCCAACGTCCTGACTTCC. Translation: CASTSDGSSGANVLTS.

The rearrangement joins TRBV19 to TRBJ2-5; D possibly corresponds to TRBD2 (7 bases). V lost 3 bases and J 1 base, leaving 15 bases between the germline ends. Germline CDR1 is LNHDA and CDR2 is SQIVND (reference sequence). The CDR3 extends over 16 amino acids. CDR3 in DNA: TGTGCCAGTAGTATGGTGGCGGGGGCCTTCCAAGAGACCCAGTACTTC. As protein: CASSMVAGAFQETQYF.

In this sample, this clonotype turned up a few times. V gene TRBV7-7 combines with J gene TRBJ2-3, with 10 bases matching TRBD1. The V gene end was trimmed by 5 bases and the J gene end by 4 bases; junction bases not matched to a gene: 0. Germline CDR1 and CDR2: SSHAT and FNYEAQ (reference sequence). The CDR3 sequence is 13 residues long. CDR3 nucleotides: TGTGCCAGCAGCGGGACAGGGGCAGATACGCAGTATTTT. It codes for CASSGTGADTQYF.

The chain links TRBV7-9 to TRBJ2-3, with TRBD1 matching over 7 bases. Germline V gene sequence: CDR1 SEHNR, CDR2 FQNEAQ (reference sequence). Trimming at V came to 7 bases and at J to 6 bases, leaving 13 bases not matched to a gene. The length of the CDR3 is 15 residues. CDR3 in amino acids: CASNPSARGRDTQYF. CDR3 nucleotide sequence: TGTGCCAGCAACCCCTCGGCAAGGGGGCGGGATACGCAGTATTTT.

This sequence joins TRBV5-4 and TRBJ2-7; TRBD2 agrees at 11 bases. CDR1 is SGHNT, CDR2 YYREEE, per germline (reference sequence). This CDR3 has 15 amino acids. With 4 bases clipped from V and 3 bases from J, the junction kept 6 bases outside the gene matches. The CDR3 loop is CASSTGTSGNYEQYF. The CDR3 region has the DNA TGTGCCAGCAGCACCGGGACTAGCGGCAACTACGAGCAGTACTTC.

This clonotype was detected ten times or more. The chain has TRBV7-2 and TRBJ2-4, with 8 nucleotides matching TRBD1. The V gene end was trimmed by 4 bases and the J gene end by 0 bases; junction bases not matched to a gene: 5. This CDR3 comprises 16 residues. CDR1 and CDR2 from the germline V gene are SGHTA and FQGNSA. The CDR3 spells CASSSQGGLAKNIQYF. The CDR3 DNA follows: TGTGCCAGCAGCTCACAGGGGGGTCTAGCCAAAAACATTCAGTACTTC.

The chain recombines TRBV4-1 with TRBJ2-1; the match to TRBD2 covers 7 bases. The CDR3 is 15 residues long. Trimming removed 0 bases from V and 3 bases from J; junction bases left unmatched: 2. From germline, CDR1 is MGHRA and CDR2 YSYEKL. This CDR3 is CASSQDTGGYNEQFF. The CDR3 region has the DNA TGCGCCAGCAGCCAAGACACGGGAGGCTACAATGAGCAGTTCTTC.

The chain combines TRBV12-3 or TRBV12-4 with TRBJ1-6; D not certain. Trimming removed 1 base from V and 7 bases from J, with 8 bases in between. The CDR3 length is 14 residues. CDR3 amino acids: CASSLGTSNSPLHF. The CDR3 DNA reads TGTGCCAGCAGTTTAGGGACGTCAAATTCACCCCTCCACTTT.

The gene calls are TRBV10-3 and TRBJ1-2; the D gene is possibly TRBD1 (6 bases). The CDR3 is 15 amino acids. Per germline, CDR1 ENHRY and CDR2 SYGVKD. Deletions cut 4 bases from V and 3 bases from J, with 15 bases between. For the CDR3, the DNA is TGTGCCATCAGTGCCACCAGGGCAGGGGACTATGGCTACACCTTC. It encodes CAISATRAGDYGYTF.

CDR3 nucleotides: TGTGCCAGCAGCGCCGCTGTCACCCGGACCTATGGCTACACCTTC. Encoded protein: CASSAAVTRTYGYTF. The rearrangement joins TRBV5-3 to TRBJ1-2; D unclear. TRBV5-3 is placed among ORFs of uncertain function. V lost 8 bases, J lost 4 bases, and 21 bases lay in between. The CDR3 is made up of 15 amino acids.

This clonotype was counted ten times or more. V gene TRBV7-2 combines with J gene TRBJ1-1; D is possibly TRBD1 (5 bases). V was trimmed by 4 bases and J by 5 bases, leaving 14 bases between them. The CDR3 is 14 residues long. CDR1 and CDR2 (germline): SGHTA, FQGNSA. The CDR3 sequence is CASSSRDLGTEAFF. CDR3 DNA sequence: TGTGCCAGCAGCTCCAGGGATTTGGGGACTGAAGCTTTCTTT.

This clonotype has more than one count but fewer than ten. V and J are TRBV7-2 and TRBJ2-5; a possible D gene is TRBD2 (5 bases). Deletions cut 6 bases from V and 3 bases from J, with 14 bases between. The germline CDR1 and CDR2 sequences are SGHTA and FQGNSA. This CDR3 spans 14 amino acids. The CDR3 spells CASSSWSGEETQYF. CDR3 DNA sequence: TGTGCCAGCAGTTCCTGGAGCGGCGAAGAGACCCAGTACTTC.

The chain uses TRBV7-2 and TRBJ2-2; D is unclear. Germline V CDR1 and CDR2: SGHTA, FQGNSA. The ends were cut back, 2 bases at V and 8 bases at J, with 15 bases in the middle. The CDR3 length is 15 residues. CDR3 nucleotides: TGTGCCAGCAGCTTACCCTCCCGCTGGACGGGGGAGCTGTTTTTT. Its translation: CASSLPSRWTGELFF. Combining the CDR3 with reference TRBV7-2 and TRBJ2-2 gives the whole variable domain GAGVSQSPSNKVTEKGKDVELRCDPISGHTALYWYRQSLGQGLEFLIYFQGNSAPDKSGLPSDRFSAERTGGSVSTLTIQRTQQEDSAVYLCASSLPSRWTGELFFGEGSRLTVL.

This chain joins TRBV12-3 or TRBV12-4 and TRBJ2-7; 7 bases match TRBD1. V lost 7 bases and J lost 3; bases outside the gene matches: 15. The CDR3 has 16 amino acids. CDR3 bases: TGTGCCAGCACACCGGGACAGAGACGTTACGGCTACGAGCAGTACTTC. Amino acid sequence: CASTPGQRRYGYEQYF.

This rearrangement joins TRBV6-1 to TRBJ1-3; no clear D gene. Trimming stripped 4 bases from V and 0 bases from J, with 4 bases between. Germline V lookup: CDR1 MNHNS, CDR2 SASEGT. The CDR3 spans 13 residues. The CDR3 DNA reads TGTGCCAGCAGTGGGAGCTCTGGAAACACCATATATTTT. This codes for CASSGSSGNTIYF.

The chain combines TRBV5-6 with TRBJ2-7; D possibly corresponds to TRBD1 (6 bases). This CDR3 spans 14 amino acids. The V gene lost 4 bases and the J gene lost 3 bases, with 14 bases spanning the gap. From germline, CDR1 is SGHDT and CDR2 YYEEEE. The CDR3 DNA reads TGTGCCAGCAGCCGCAACAGGGTCAACTACGAGCAGTACTTC. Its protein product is CASSRNRVNYEQYF.

CDR3 in DNA: TGTGCCAGCAGCCCGGGACTGTATGGCAATCAGCCCCAGCATTTT. Translating it yields CASSPGLYGNQPQHF. The chain has TRBV7-9 and TRBJ1-5, with D possibly matching TRBD1 (5 bases). The V gene's germline CDR1 is SEHNR and CDR2 FQNEAQ (reference sequence). V was shortened by 5 bases and J by 2 bases, with 13 bases between the two germline ends. The CDR3 covers 15 residues.

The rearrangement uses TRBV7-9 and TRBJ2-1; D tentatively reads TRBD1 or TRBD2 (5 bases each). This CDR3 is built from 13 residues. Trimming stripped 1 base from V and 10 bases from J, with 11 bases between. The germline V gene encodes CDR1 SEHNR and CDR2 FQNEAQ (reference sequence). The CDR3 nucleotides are TGTGCCAGCAGCTTAGGGGGGACCCGCGAGCAGTTCTTC. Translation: CASSLGGTREQFF.

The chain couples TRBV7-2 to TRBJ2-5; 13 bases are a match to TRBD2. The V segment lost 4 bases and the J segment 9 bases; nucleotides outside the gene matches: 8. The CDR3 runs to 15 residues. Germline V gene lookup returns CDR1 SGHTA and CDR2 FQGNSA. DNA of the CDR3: TGTGCCAGCAGCTCACTAGCGGGAGGGGCCGGGGCCCAGTACTTC. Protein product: CASSSLAGGAGAQYF.

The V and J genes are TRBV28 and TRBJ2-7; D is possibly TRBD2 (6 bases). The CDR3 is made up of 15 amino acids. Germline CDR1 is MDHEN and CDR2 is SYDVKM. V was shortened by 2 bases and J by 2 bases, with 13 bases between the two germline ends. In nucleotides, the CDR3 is TGTGCCAGCAGTTTAGAAGGGACTCAAACCTACGAGCAGTACTTC. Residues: CASSLEGTQTYEQYF.

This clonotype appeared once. The CDR3 protein is CASSLDVFSGRGYTF. The CDR3 DNA reads as TGTGCCAGCAGCTTAGACGTTTTCTCCGGCCGAGGCTACACCTTC. V usage is TRBV7-8 and J usage is TRBJ1-2, with D hard to call. V was trimmed by 1 base and J by 8 bases, leaving 17 bases between them. Per germline, CDR1 SGHVS and CDR2 FQNEAQ. The CDR3 extends over 15 amino acids.

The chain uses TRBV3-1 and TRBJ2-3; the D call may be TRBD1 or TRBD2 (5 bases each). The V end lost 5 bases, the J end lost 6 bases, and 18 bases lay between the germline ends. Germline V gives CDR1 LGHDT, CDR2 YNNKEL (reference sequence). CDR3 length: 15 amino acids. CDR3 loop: CASSALEKGPDTQYF. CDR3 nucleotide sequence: TGTGCCAGCAGCGCACTAGAGAAGGGGCCGGATACGCAGTATTTT.